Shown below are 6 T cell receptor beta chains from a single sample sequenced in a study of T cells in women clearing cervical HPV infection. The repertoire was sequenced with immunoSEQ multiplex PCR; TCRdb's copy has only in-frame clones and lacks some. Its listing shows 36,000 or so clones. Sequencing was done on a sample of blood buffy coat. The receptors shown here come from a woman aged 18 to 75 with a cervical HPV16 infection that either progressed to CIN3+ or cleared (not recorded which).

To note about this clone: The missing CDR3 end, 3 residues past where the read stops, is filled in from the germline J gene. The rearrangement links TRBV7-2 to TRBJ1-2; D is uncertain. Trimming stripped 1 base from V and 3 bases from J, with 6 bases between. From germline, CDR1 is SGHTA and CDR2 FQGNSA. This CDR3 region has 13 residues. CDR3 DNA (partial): TGTGCCAGCAGCTTAGGGGCCGACTATGGC. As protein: CASSLGADYG. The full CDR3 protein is CASSLGADYGYTF.

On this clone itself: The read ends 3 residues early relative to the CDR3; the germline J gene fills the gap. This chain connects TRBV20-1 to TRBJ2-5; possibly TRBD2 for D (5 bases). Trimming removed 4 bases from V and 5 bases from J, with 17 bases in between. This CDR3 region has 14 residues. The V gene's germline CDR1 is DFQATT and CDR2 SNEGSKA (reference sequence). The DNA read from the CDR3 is TGCAGTGCTATTAGAGGGTATTCCAAGGAGACC. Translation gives CSAIRGYSKET. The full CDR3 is CSAIRGYSKETQYF.

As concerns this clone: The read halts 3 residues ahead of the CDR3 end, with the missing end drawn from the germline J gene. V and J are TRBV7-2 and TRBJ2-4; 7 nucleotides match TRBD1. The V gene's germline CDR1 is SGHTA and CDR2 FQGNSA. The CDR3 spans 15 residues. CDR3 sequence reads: CASSSPGGVLTGQYF. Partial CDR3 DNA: TGTGCCAGCAGCTCCCCAGGGGGAGTGCTGACTGGT.

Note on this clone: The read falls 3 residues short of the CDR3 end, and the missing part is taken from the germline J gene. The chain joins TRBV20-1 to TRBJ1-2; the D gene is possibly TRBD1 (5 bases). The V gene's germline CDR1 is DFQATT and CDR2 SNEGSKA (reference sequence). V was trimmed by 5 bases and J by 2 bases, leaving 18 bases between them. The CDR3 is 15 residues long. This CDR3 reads CSARYPGRENYGYTF. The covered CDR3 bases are TGCAGTGCTCGTTATCCAGGGCGCGAAAACTATGGC.

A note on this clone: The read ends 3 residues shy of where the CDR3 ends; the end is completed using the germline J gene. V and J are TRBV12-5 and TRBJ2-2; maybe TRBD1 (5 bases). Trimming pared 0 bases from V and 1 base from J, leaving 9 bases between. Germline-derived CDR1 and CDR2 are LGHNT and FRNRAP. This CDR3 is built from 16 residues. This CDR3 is CASGLVEGVNTGELFF. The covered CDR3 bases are TGTGCTAGTGGTTTGGTAGAAGGGGTGAACACCGGGGAG.

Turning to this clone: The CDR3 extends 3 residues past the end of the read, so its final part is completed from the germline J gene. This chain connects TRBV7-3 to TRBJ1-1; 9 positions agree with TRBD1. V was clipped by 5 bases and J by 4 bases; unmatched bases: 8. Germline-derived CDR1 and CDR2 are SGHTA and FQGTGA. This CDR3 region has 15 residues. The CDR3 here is CASSPSTGGITEAFF. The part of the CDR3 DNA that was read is TGTGCCAGCAGCCCGAGTACAGGGGGCATCACTGAA. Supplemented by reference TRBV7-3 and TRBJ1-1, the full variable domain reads GAGVSQTPSNKVTEKGKYVELRCDPISGHTALYWYRQSLGQGPEFLIYFQGTGAADDSGLPNDRFFAVRPEGSVSTLKIQRTERGDSAVYLCASSPSTGGITEAFFGQGTRLTVV.